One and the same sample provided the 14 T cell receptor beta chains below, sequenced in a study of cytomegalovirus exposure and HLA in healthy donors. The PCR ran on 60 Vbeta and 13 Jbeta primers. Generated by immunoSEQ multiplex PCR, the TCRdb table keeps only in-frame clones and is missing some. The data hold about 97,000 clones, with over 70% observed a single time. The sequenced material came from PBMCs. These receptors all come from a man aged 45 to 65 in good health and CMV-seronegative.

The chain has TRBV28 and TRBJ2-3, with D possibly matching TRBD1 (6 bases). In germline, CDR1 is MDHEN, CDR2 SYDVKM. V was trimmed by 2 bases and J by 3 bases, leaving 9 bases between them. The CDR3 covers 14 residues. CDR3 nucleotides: TGTGCCAGCAGTTTAAGAGGGGGAACAGATACGCAGTATTTT. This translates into CASSLRGGTDTQYF.

CDR3 sequence reads: CASSPQRTESSGNTIYF. CDR3 DNA sequence: TGTGCCAGCTCACCACAGCGGACAGAGAGCTCTGGAAACACCATATATTTT. The rearrangement joins TRBV18 to TRBJ1-3, with D possibly matching TRBD1 (6 bases). Germline loops: CDR1 KGHSH, CDR2 LQKENI. The CDR3 extends over 17 amino acids. The V end lost 1 base, the J end lost 0 bases, and 13 bases lay between the germline ends.

This CDR3 is CASSLPTGGEEKLFF. In DNA form, the CDR3 reads TGTGCCAGCAGTTTACCTACAGGGGGCGAGGAAAAACTGTTTTTT. The chain combines TRBV28 with TRBJ1-4, with 9 nucleotides matching TRBD1. Trimming at V came to 2 bases and at J to 8 bases, leaving 6 bases not matched to a gene. CDR1 is MDHEN and CDR2 is SYDVKM in the germline V gene. The CDR3 is 15 residues long.

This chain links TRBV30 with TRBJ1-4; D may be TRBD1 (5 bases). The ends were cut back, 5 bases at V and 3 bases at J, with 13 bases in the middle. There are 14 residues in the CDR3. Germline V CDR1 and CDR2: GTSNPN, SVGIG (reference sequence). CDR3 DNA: TGTGCCTGGTCTCTGCAGGGCGCTAATGAAAAACTGTTTTTT. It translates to CAWSLQGANEKLFF.

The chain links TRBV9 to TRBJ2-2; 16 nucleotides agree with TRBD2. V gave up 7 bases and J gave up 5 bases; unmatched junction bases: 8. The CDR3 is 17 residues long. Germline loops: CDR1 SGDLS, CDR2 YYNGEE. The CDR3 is CASSSPGLAGGTGELFF. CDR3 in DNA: TGTGCCAGCTCCTCTCCGGGACTAGCGGGAGGGACCGGGGAGCTGTTTTTT.

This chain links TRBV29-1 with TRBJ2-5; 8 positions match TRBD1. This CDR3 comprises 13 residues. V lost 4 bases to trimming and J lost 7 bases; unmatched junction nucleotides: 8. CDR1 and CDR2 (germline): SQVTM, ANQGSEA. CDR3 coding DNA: TGCAGCGTTGGACTTCAGGGGGCCGGGACCCAGTACTTC. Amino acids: CSVGLQGAGTQYF.

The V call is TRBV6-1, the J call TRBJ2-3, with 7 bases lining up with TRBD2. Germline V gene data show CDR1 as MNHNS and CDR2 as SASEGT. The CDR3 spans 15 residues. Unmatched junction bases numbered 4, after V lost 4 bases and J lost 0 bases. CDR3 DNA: TGTGCCAGCAGTGGACAGCGGGATAGCACAGATACGCAGTATTTT. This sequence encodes CASSGQRDSTDTQYF.

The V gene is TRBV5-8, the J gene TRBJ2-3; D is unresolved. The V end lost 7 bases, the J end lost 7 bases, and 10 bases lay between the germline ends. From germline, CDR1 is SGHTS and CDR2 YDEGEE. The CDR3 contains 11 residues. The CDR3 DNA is TGTGCCAGCGAGGTGGTTAATACGCAGTATTTT. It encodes CASEVVNTQYF. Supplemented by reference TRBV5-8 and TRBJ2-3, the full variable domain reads EAGVTQSPTHLIKTRGQQATLRCSPISGHTSVYWYQQALGLGLQFLLWYDEGEERNRGNFPPRFSGRQFPNYSSELNVNALELEDSALYLCASEVVNTQYFGPGTRLTVL.

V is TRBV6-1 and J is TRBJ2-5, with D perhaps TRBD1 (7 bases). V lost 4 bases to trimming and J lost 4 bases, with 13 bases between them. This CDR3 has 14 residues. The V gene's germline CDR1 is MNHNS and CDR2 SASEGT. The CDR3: CASSAPGGPETQYF. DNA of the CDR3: TGTGCCAGCAGTGCCCCAGGGGGGCCAGAGACCCAGTACTTC.

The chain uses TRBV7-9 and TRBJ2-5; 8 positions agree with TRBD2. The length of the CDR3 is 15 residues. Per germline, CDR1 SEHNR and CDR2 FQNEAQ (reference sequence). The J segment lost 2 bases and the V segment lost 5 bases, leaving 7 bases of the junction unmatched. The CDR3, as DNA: TGTGCCAGCAGCCCTCCCCGACTAGCGCAAGAGACCCAGTACTTC. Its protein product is CASSPPRLAQETQYF. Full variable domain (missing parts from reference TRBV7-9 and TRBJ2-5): DTGVSQNPRHKITKRGQNVTFRCDPISEHNRLYWYRQTLGQGPEFLTYFQNEAQLEKSRLLSDRFSAERPKGSFSTLEIQRTEQGDSAMYLCASSPPRLAQETQYFGPGTRLLVL.

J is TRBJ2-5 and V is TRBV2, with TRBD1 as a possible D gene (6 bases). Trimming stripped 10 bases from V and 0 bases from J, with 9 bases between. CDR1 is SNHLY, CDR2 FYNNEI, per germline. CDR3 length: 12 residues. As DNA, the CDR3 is TGTGCCACCCAGGGGTACCAAGAGACCCAGTACTTC. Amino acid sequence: CATQGYQETQYF.

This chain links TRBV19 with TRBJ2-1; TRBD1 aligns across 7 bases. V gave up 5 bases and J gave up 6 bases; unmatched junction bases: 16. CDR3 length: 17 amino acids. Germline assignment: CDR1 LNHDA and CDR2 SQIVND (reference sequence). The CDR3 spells CASSGGSSGGTGNEQFF. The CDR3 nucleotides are TGTGCCAGTAGTGGGGGATCATCAGGGGGAACGGGCAATGAGCAGTTCTTC.

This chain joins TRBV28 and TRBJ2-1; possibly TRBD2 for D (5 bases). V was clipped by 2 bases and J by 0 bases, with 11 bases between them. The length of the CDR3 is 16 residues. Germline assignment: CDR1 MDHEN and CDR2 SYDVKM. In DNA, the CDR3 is TGTGCCAGCAGTTTAAGAGGGTTGAGCTCCTACAATGAGCAGTTCTTC. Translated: CASSLRGLSSYNEQFF. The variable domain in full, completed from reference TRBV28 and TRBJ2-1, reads DVKVTQSSRYLVKRTGEKVFLECVQDMDHENMFWYRQDPGLGLRLIYFSYDVKMKEKGDIPEGYSVSREKKERFSLILESASTNQTSMYLCASSLRGLSSYNEQFFGPGTRLTVL.

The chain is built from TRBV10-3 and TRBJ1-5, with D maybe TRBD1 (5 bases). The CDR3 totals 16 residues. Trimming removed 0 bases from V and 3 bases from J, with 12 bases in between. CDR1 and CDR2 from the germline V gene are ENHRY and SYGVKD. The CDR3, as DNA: TGTGCCATCAGTGAGTCGACCGGGGGGAACAATCAGCCCCAGCATTTT. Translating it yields CAISESTGGNNQPQHF.